This T cell receptor (beta chain) was observed in a study of blood T cell repertoires in COVID-19. In the original processing: Nucleated cell counts were estimated from reference gene primer amplification. The table came from immunoSEQ multiplex PCR; TCRdb's copy has only in-frame clones and leaves some out. Clonal size and the V and J genes are those of that table, whereas D and trimming came from the DNA. Here the sample spans tens of thousands of clones, around three quarters being singletons. Germline CDR1 and CDR2: SGDLS and YYNGEE. This CDR3 has 14 amino acids. With V trimmed by 0 bases and J by 5 bases, 1 base remained unmatched.

Sequenced sample: peripheral blood. This chain links TRBV9 with TRBJ2-1, with TRBD2 identical over 8 bases. This TCR was sampled from a human donor in a cohort sampled during active COVID-19. In nucleotides, the CDR3 is TGTGCCAGCAGCGTAGTAGCGGGGAACAATGAGCAGTTCTTC. Translating it yields CASSVVAGNNEQFF.